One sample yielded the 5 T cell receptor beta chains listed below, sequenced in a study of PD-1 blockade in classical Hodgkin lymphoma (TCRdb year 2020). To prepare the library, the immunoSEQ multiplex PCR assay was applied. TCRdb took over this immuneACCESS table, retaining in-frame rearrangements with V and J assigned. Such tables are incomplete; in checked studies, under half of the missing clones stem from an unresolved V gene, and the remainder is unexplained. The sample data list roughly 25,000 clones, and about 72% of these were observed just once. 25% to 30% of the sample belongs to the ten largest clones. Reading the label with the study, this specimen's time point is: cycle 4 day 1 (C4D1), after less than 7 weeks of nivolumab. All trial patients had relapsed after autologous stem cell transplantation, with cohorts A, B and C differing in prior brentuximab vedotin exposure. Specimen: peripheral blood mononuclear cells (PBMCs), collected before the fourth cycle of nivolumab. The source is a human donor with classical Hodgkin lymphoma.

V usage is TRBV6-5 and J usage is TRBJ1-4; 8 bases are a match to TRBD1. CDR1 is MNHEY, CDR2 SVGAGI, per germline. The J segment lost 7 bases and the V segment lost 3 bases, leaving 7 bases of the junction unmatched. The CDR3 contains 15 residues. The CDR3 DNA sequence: TGTGCCAGCAGTTATCAGGGGGCCGTGGGTGAAAAACTGTTTTTT. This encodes CASSYQGAVGEKLFF.

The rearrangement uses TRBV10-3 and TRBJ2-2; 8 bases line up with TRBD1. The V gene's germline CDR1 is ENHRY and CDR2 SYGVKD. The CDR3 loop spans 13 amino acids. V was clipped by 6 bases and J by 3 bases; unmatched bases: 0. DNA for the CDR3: TGTGCCATCAGGACAGGGGACACCGGGGAGCTGTTTTTT. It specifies CAIRTGDTGELFF.

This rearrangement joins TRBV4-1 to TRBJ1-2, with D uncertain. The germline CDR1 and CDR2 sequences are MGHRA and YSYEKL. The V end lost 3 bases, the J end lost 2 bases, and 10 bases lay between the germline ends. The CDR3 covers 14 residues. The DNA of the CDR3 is TGCGCCAGCAGCCAGGGTACACTCAACTATGGCTACACCTTC. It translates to CASSQGTLNYGYTF.

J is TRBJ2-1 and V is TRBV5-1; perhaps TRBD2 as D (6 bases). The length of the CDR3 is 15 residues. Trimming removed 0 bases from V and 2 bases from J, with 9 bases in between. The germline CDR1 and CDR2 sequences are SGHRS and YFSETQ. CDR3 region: CASSLDGGPYNEQFF. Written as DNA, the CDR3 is TGCGCCAGCAGCTTGGACGGGGGTCCCTACAATGAGCAGTTCTTC.

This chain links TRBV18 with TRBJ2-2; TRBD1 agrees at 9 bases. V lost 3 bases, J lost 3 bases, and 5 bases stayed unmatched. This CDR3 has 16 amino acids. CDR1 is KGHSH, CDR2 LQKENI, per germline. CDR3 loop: CASSPKGQGYTGELFF. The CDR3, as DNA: TGTGCCAGCTCACCGAAGGGACAGGGTTACACCGGGGAGCTGTTTTTT.